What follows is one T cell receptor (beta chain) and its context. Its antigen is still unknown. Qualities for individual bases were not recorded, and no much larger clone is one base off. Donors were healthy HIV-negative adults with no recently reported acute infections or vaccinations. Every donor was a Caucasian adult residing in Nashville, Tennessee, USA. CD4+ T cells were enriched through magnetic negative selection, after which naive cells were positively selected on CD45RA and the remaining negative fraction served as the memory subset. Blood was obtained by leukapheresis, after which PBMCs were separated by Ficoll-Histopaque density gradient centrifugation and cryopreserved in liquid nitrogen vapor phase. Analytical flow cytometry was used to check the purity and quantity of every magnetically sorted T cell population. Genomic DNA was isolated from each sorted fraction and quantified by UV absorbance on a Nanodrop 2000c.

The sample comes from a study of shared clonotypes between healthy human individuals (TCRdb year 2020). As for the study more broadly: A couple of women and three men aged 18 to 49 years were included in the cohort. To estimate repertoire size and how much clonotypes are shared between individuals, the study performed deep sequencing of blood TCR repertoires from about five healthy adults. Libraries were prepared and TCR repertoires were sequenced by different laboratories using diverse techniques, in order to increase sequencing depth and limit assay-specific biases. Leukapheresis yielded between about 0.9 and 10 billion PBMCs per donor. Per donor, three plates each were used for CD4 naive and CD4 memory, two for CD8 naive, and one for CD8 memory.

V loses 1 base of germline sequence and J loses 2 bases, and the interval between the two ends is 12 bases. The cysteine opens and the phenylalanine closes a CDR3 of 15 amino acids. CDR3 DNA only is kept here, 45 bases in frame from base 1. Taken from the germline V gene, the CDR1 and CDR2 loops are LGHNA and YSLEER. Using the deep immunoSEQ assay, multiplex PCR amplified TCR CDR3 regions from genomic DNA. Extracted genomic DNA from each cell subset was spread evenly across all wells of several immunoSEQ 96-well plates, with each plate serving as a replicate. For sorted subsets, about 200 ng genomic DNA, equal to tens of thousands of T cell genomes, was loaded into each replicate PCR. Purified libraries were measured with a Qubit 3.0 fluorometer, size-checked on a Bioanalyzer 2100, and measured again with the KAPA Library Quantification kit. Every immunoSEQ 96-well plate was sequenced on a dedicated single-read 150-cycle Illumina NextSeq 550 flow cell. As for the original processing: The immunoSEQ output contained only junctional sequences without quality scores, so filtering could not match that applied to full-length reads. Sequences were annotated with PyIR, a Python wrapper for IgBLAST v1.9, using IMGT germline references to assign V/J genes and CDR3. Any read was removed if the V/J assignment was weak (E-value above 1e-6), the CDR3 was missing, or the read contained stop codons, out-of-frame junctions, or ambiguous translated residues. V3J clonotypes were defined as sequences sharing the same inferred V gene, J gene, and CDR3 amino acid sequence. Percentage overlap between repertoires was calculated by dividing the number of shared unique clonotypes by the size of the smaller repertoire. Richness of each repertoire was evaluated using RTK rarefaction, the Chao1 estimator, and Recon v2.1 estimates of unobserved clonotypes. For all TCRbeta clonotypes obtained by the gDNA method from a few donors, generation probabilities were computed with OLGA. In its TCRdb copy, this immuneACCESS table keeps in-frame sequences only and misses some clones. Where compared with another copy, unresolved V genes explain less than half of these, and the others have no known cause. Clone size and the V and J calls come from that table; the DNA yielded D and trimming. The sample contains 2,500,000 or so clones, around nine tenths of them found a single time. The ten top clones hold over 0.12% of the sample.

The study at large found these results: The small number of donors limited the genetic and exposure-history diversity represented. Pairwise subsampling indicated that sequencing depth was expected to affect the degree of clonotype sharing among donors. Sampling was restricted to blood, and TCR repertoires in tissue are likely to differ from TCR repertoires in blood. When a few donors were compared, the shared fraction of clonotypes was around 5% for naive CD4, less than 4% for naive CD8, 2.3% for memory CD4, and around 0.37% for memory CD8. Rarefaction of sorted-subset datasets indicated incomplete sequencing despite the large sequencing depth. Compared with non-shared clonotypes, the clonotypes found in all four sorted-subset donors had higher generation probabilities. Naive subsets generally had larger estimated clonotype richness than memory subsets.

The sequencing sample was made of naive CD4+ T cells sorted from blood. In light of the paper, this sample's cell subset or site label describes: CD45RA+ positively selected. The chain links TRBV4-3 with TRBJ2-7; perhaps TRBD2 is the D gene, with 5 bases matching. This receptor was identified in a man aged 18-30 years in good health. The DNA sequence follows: TGCGCCAGCAGCCAAGGTCCCGGGAAGGCCTACGAGCAGTACTTC. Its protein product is CASSQGPGKAYEQYF.